Shown below are 26 T cell receptor beta chains from a single sample sequenced in a study of blood T cell repertoires in COVID-19. TCRdb keeps only in-frame clones here, not all; method: immunoSEQ multiplex PCR. The table includes 150,000 to 200,000 clones, approximately 90% detected once. The material sequenced was peripheral blood. The origin of the receptors is a human donor in a cohort sampled during active COVID-19.

The V gene is TRBV18, the J gene TRBJ2-5, with 13 positions matching TRBD2. Germline V gene sequence: CDR1 KGHSH, CDR2 LQKENI. V lost 4 bases to trimming and J lost 2 bases; unmatched junction nucleotides: 1. CDR3 length: 15 residues. The CDR3 nucleotides read TGTGCCAGCTCACAACTAGCGGGGGGGCAAGAGACCCAGTACTTC. It is translated as CASSQLAGGQETQYF.

The chain has TRBV28 and TRBJ2-7; D possibly corresponds to TRBD2 (6 bases). The CDR3 contains 15 residues. Trimming stripped 4 bases from V and 3 bases from J, with 16 bases between. The germline gives CDR1 MDHEN, CDR2 SYDVKM. The CDR3 DNA is TGTGCCAGCAGTTACGCGGGACTTCCACTCTACGAGCAGTACTTC. It specifies CASSYAGLPLYEQYF.

The chain recombines TRBV3-1 (or the pseudogene TRBV3-2) with TRBJ1-5; possibly TRBD1 for D (6 bases). Germline V lookup: CDR1 LGHDT, CDR2 YNNKEL (reference sequence). The V end lost 8 bases, the J end lost 0 bases, and 26 bases lay between the germline ends. The CDR3 contains 19 residues. CDR3 bases: TGTGCCAGCCTCGAACCCCATCGGGGGGCTTCTCTTAGCAATCAGCCCCAGCATTTT. Encoded protein: CASLEPHRGASLSNQPQHF.

This chain joins TRBV4-3 and TRBJ2-5; 11 bases match TRBD1. The V segment lost 2 bases and the J segment 6 bases; nucleotides outside the gene matches: 11. CDR1 LGHNA and CDR2 YSLEER come from the germline V gene. The CDR3 consists of 17 residues. CDR3 protein: CASSQMITGTGGQTQYF. The CDR3 coding sequence is TGCGCCAGCAGCCAAATGATCACCGGGACAGGGGGTCAGACCCAGTACTTC.

V usage is TRBV30 and J usage is TRBJ1-1; 10 nucleotides line up with TRBD1. Germline values: CDR1 GTSNPN, CDR2 SVGIG (reference sequence). This CDR3 spans 13 amino acids. The trim removed 5 bases at V and 1 base at J, leaving 1 base unmatched. The DNA for the CDR3 is TGTGCCTGGGACAGGGGGCAGAACACTGAAGCTTTCTTT. Translated: CAWDRGQNTEAFF.

This clone has a single count. V usage is TRBV7-9 and J usage is TRBJ1-6; possible D gene TRBD1, 6 bases. The V gene lost 3 bases and the J gene lost 6 bases, with 9 bases spanning the gap. The CDR3 consists of 14 residues. Germline values: CDR1 SEHNR, CDR2 FQNEAQ (reference sequence). In nucleotides, the CDR3 is TGTGCCAGCAGCTTGGGGGCCGGTAATTCACCCCTCCACTTT. Amino acids: CASSLGAGNSPLHF.

V gene TRBV6-2 or TRBV6-3 combines with J gene TRBJ2-6; TRBD1 matches 7 bases. CDR3 length: 15 amino acids. V dropped 6 bases and J dropped 2; count of bases not matched to a gene: 4. Germline V CDR1 and CDR2: MNHEY, SVGEGT. This CDR3 is CASSRGGPGANVLTF. CDR3 coding DNA: TGTGCCAGCAGCCGAGGGGGCCCTGGGGCCAACGTCCTGACTTTC.

This rearrangement joins TRBV4-1 to TRBJ2-5; possibly TRBD2 for D (7 bases). CDR1 and CDR2 (germline): MGHRA, YSYEKL. Trimming took 4 bases from V and 5 from J, leaving 20 bases between them. The CDR3 covers 16 residues. CDR3 amino acids: CASSPFLRGGKETQYF. The CDR3 DNA follows: TGCGCCAGCAGCCCTTTCTTAAGGGGGGGCAAGGAGACCCAGTACTTC.

The CDR3 coding sequence is TGTGCCAGCAGCTTCCAGGGGGATAGGGAGACCCAGTACTTC. Translating it yields CASSFQGDRETQYF. V and J are TRBV7-2 and TRBJ2-5; 7 bases line up with TRBD1. The CDR3 runs 14 residues. V was clipped by 3 bases and J by 5 bases; unmatched bases: 6. The V gene's germline CDR1 is SGHTA and CDR2 FQGNSA. Full variable domain (remainder filled in from reference TRBV7-2 and TRBJ2-5): GAGVSQSPSNKVTEKGKDVELRCDPISGHTALYWYRQSLGQGLEFLIYFQGNSAPDKSGLPSDRFSAERTGGSVSTLTIQRTQQEDSAVYLCASSFQGDRETQYFGPGTRLLVL.

V usage is TRBV28 and J usage is TRBJ2-3; TRBD2 matches 10 bases. The CDR3 is 15 amino acids. Trimming at V came to 7 bases and at J to 6 bases, leaving 10 bases not matched to a gene. CDR1 and CDR2 (germline): MDHEN, SYDVKM. CDR3 bases: TGTGCCAGCACTGGAGCGGGAGGGCCCGTCGATACGCAGTATTTT. This encodes CASTGAGGPVDTQYF.

This sequence joins TRBV4-1 and TRBJ2-1, with TRBD1 identical over 10 bases. CDR1 and CDR2 (germline): MGHRA, YSYEKL. J gave up 5 bases and V 0 bases, and 1 base lay outside the gene matches. The CDR3 runs to 15 residues. Here the CDR3 reads CASSQDGTGDNEQFF. CDR3 coding DNA: TGCGCCAGCAGCCAAGATGGGACAGGGGACAATGAGCAGTTCTTC.

In regard to this clone: Different DNA sequences within this sample yield the same CDR3. This chain's CDR3 is CASSLAGTGGEQYF. The CDR3 DNA sequence: TGTGCCAGCAGCTTAGCCGGGACAGGGGGTGAGCAGTACTTC. V is TRBV7-2 and J is TRBJ2-7, with 11 bases that match TRBD1. The germline V gene has CDR1 SGHTA and CDR2 FQGNSA. CDR3 size: 14 residues. V lost 0 bases to trimming and J lost 7 bases; unmatched junction nucleotides: 2.

This chain joins TRBV24-1 and TRBJ1-5, with D perhaps matching TRBD1 (6 bases). The CDR3 totals 14 residues. CDR1 is KGHDR, CDR2 SFDVKD, per germline. Trimming shortened V by 3 bases and J by 3 bases, and 8 bases separated the two germline ends. The CDR3, as DNA: TGTGCCACCAGTGATCCAGGGGACAATCAGCCCCAGCATTTT. It codes for CATSDPGDNQPQHF.

This CDR3 reads CSASPTGDNSPLHF. DNA for the CDR3: TGCAGTGCTAGTCCGACAGGGGATAATTCACCCCTCCACTTT. The chain uses TRBV20-1 and TRBJ1-6, with 8 bases identical to TRBD1. J lost 5 bases, V lost 3 bases, and 3 bases had no gene match. Germline V gives CDR1 DFQATT, CDR2 SNEGSKA (reference sequence). CDR3 length: 14 residues.

This clone was seen only once. The V and J genes are TRBV4-3 and TRBJ2-1, with no clear D. Germline V lookup: CDR1 LGHNA, CDR2 YSLEER. This CDR3 contains 18 residues. The ends were cut back, 0 bases at V and 3 bases at J, with 18 bases in the middle. The CDR3, as DNA: TGCGCCAGCAGCCAAGAGCCCTCAATGGCGGAGCACTACAATGAGCAGTTCTTC. It codes for CASSQEPSMAEHYNEQFF.

The J gene is TRBJ2-3, the V gene TRBV9, with D tentatively TRBD1 (5 bases). Deletions cut 3 bases from V and 2 bases from J, with 13 bases between. CDR1 and CDR2 from the germline V gene are SGDLS and YYNGEE. The CDR3 is made up of 15 amino acids. The CDR3 DNA reads TGTGCCAGCAGCGCACTATCAGGGTTCACAGATACGCAGTATTTT. It encodes CASSALSGFTDTQYF. The full variable domain, in which reference TRBV9 and TRBJ2-3 provide the parts outside the CDR3, is DSGVTQTPKHLITATGQRVTLRCSPRSGDLSVYWYQQSLDQGLQFLIQYYNGEERAKGNILERFSAQQFPDLHSELNLSSLELGDSALYFCASSALSGFTDTQYFGPGTRLTVL.

The V call is TRBV7-6, the J call TRBJ2-7; 12 bases are a match to TRBD2. V trimming: 0 bases; J trimming: 5 bases; junction bases outside the gene matches: 5. CDR1 is SGHVS and CDR2 is FNYEAQ in the germline V gene. The CDR3 is 16 amino acids. The chain's CDR3 is CASSLARTSGAHEQYF. DNA for the CDR3: TGTGCCAGCAGCTTAGCGCGGACTAGCGGGGCTCACGAGCAGTACTTC.

The J gene is TRBJ1-5, the V gene TRBV19; 8 bases fit TRBD1. The CDR3 is 15 residues long. Germline loops: CDR1 LNHDA, CDR2 SQIVND (reference sequence). V trimming: 5 bases; J trimming: 6 bases; junction bases outside the gene matches: 9. In nucleotides, the CDR3 is TGTGCCAGTAGTCCCGGACAGGGAATGGCTCAGCCCCAGCATTTT. Protein sequence: CASSPGQGMAQPQHF.

The chain links TRBV3-1 (or the pseudogene TRBV3-2) to TRBJ2-2, with TRBD1 matching 7 bases. CDR3 length: 16 residues. Germline assignment: CDR1 LGHDT and CDR2 YNNKEL (reference sequence). V was pared by 7 bases and J by 0 bases, with 8 bases of the junction left unmatched. The CDR3 spells CASNRAQGANTGELFF. The CDR3 DNA follows: TGTGCCAGCAACAGGGCGCAGGGGGCGAACACCGGGGAGCTGTTTTTT.

V and J are TRBV5-1 and TRBJ1-6; possible D gene TRBD1, 6 bases. With 4 bases removed from V and 6 bases from J, the gap between germline ends came to 11 bases. The CDR3 covers 14 residues. The germline CDR1 and CDR2 sequences are SGHRS and YFSETQ. The CDR3 DNA reads as TGCGCCAGCAGCCTAAGGACAGCTAATTCACCCCTCCACTTT. Translating gives CASSLRTANSPLHF.

V is TRBV19 and J is TRBJ2-5; 7 nucleotides line up with TRBD1. Germline V gene sequence: CDR1 LNHDA, CDR2 SQIVND (reference sequence). CDR3 length: 15 amino acids. The V gene end was trimmed by 1 base and the J gene end by 1 base; junction bases not matched to a gene: 3. CDR3 sequence reads: CASSIGTGVQETQYF. DNA for the CDR3: TGTGCCAGTAGTATAGGGACAGGAGTCCAAGAGACCCAGTACTTC.

The chain has TRBV24-1 and TRBJ2-2, with 11 nucleotides matching TRBD1. The germline V gene has CDR1 KGHDR and CDR2 SFDVKD. J lost 4 bases, V lost 5 bases, and 8 bases had no gene match. The CDR3 is 17 amino acids. CDR3: CATSGGDRGSATGELFF. CDR3 sequence (DNA): TGTGCCACCAGTGGTGGGGACAGGGGGTCGGCCACCGGGGAGCTGTTTTTT.

Turning to this clone: Other nucleotide sequences from this sample produce the same CDR3. The chain uses TRBV5-1 and TRBJ2-7; D may be TRBD1 (5 bases). Between the trimmed V and J ends, which lost 1 base and 2 bases, there was a span of 7 bases. The CDR3 totals 13 residues. The germline V gene has CDR1 SGHRS and CDR2 YFSETQ. The CDR3 reads CASSLTGTYEQYF. The CDR3 bases are TGCGCCAGCAGCTTGACAGGAACCTACGAGCAGTACTTC. The full variable domain, completed using reference TRBV5-1 and TRBJ2-7, is KAGVTQTPRYLIKTRGQQVTLSCSPISGHRSVSWYQQTPGQGLQFLFEYFSETQRNKGNFPGRFSGRQFSNSRSEMNVSTLELGDSALYLCASSLTGTYEQYFGPGTRLTVT.

The table lists this clone with a few counts. The rearrangement uses TRBV29-1 and TRBJ2-7; the match to TRBD1 covers 8 bases. V lost 4 bases to trimming and J lost 6 bases; unmatched junction nucleotides: 8. The CDR3 consists of 13 residues. CDR1 is SQVTM, CDR2 ANQGSEA, per germline. CDR3 amino acids: CSVARQGASEQYF. The CDR3 DNA reads TGCAGCGTTGCGCGGCAGGGGGCGAGCGAGCAGTACTTC.

The chain uses TRBV5-1 and TRBJ2-2; 13 positions match TRBD2. Trimming cost V 4 bases and J 5 bases; bases outside gene matches: 8. CDR1 is SGHRS and CDR2 is YFSETQ in the germline V gene. The length of the CDR3 is 17 residues. As DNA, the CDR3 is TGCGCCAGCAGCCATCGGACTAGCGGGAGTGGTACCGGGGAGCTGTTTTTT. Its protein is CASSHRTSGSGTGELFF.

This clone has just a few counts. The CDR3 bases are TGCAGCGTCGACGAAGGAGGGGATACGCAGTATTTT. Its protein product is CSVDEGGDTQYF. The rearrangement joins TRBV29-1 to TRBJ2-3, with TRBD2 as a possible D gene (6 bases). The CDR3 contains 12 residues. Germline assignment: CDR1 SQVTM and CDR2 ANQGSEA. V was clipped by 6 bases and J by 6 bases, with 13 bases between them.